Each of the 17 T cell receptor beta chains below was sequenced from the same sample in a study of blood T cell repertoires in COVID-19. The table came from immunoSEQ multiplex PCR; TCRdb's copy has only in-frame clones and leaves some out. The data hold 300,000 to 400,000 clones, with 65% to 90% observed a single time. The sequencing input was PBMCs or T cells enriched from blood (not recorded which). The receptors were sampled from a woman aged 35 to 49 with acute COVID-19.

The rearrangement links TRBV7-9 to TRBJ1-5; D remains ambiguous. Trimming cost V 5 bases and J 0 bases, with 11 bases left between them. CDR1 is SEHNR and CDR2 is FQNEAQ in the germline V gene (reference sequence). This CDR3 is 15 amino acids long. For the CDR3, the DNA is TGTGCCAGCAGCCCCGGGGATTCTAGCAATCAGCCCCAGCATTTT. Translated, it gives CASSPGDSSNQPQHF.

This clone has only one observation. The V gene is TRBV3-1 (or the pseudogene TRBV3-2), the J gene TRBJ2-3; TRBD2 is a possible D gene (6 bases). This CDR3 has 16 residues. CDR1 LGHDT and CDR2 YNNKEL come from the germline V gene (reference sequence). Deletions cut 2 bases from V and 3 bases from J, with 15 bases between. DNA of the CDR3: TGTGCCAGCAGCCAATACGCGGGGCGGAATACAGATACGCAGTATTTT. As protein: CASSQYAGRNTDTQYF.

CDR3 DNA: TGTGCCAGCAGTTACTCAACCAGCGGAGAGACCCAGTACTTC. It is translated as CASSYSTSGETQYF. The gene calls are TRBV6-5 and TRBJ2-5; D possibly corresponds to TRBD2 (5 bases). The V end was cut by 0 bases, the J end by 4 bases, with 9 bases between. Germline CDR1 MNHEY, CDR2 SVGAGI. The CDR3 length is 14 residues.

The V and J genes are TRBV6-2 or TRBV6-3 and TRBJ1-1; D might be TRBD1 (5 bases). The germline V gene encodes CDR1 MNHEY and CDR2 SVGEGT. This CDR3 has 16 amino acids. V was trimmed by 6 bases and J by 3 bases, leaving 20 bases between them. CDR3 amino acids: CASSAGRGGKDTEAFF. DNA of the CDR3: TGTGCCAGCAGCGCGGGGCGCGGGGGAAAGGACACTGAAGCTTTCTTT.

The chain joins TRBV4-3 to TRBJ2-1; 12 bases agree with TRBD2. Germline V CDR1 and CDR2: LGHNA, YSLEER. CDR3 length: 17 residues. V was pared by 0 bases and J by 1 base, with 1 base of the junction left unmatched. CDR3 loop: CASSQDLAGGSYNEQFF. The CDR3 DNA reads TGCGCCAGCAGCCAAGATCTAGCGGGAGGGTCCTACAATGAGCAGTTCTTC.

This clone was seen a handful of times. The J gene is TRBJ2-3, the V gene TRBV10-3; 14 bases are a match to TRBD2. The CDR3 sequence is 16 residues long. CDR1 is ENHRY and CDR2 is SYGVKD in the germline V gene. The ends lost 7 bases at V and 4 bases at J; junction bases unmatched: 7. The DNA for the CDR3 is TGTGCCATCAAGGCCGGGACTAGCGGGAGTGCAGATACGCAGTATTTT. Its protein is CAIKAGTSGSADTQYF.

The chain combines TRBV11-2 with TRBJ1-4, with D possibly matching TRBD1 (5 bases). V dropped 4 bases and J dropped 8 bases, with 14 bases sitting between them. Per germline, CDR1 SGHAT and CDR2 FQNNGV. The CDR3 spans 14 residues. The CDR3 DNA sequence: TGTGCCAGCAGCTCAAGGTGGGGCCAAGAAAAACTGTTTTTT. It yields the protein CASSSRWGQEKLFF.

V and J are TRBV11-2 and TRBJ2-3; 8 nucleotides line up with TRBD2. V lost 5 bases and J lost 5; bases outside the gene matches: 6. The germline V gene has CDR1 SGHAT and CDR2 FQNNGV. This CDR3 region has 14 residues. Written as DNA, the CDR3 is TGTGCCAGCAGCCCCCGGGGGGGCCAAGATACGCAGTATTTT. It codes for CASSPRGGQDTQYF.

The chain joins TRBV19 to TRBJ2-3; 9 nucleotides match TRBD2. This CDR3 is built from 15 residues. V shed 2 bases, J shed 4 bases, and the junction held 4 bases outside the gene matches. Germline CDR1 is LNHDA and CDR2 is SQIVND (reference sequence). DNA of the CDR3: TGTGCCAGTAGTATAATTAGCGGGAGTTCAGATACGCAGTATTTT. This codes for CASSIISGSSDTQYF.

V usage is TRBV9 and J usage is TRBJ2-1; 8 bases line up with TRBD2. After removal of 0 bases from V and 1 base from J, the junction contained 9 bases not matched to a gene. Germline-derived CDR1 and CDR2 are SGDLS and YYNGEE. The CDR3 covers 18 residues. Here the CDR3 reads CASSVAVAGRGSYNEQFF. The CDR3 coding sequence is TGTGCCAGCAGCGTAGCTGTGGCCGGGAGGGGTTCCTACAATGAGCAGTTCTTC.

The V and J genes are TRBV19 and TRBJ1-1; D unclear. Trimming pared 3 bases from V and 1 base from J, leaving 6 bases between. The germline V gene encodes CDR1 LNHDA and CDR2 SQIVND (reference sequence). The CDR3 runs 13 residues. DNA of the CDR3: TGTGCCAGTAGTATTGCGGCGAACACTGAAGCTTTCTTT. It encodes CASSIAANTEAFF.

The chain is built from TRBV19 and TRBJ2-3, with TRBD2 identical over 12 bases. The CDR3 extends over 16 amino acids. Germline V gene data show CDR1 as LNHDA and CDR2 as SQIVND (reference sequence). The V segment lost 5 bases and the J segment 4 bases; nucleotides outside the gene matches: 7. The CDR3 sequence is CASSSRTSGVSDTQYF. The CDR3 bases are TGTGCCAGTAGTTCTAGGACTAGCGGGGTCTCAGATACGCAGTATTTT.

J is TRBJ2-4 and V is TRBV21-1; TRBD1, the D gene given by the table, was not confirmed from the DNA. TRBV21-1 is noted as a pseudogene. The CDR3 consists of 16 residues. The CDR3 sequence: CASSTRGRLAKNIQYF. Written as DNA, the CDR3 is TGTGCCAGCAGCACCAGGGGGCGCCTGGCCAAAAACATTCAGTACTTC.

This sequence joins TRBV4-3 and TRBJ2-2, with 8 bases fitting TRBD1. Germline V gives CDR1 LGHNA, CDR2 YSLEER. The CDR3 length is 19 residues. The ends lost 0 bases at V and 2 bases at J; junction bases unmatched: 11. The CDR3 DNA reads TGCGCCAGCAGCCAAGACCTCCCGCCAGGGGGCAAAAACACCGGGGAGCTGTTTTTT. Translation gives CASSQDLPPGGKNTGELFF.

The rearrangement uses TRBV19 and TRBJ2-3; 10 bases are shared with TRBD2. The length of the CDR3 is 15 residues. Trimming cost V 3 bases and J 6 bases; bases outside gene matches: 6. From germline, CDR1 is LNHDA and CDR2 SQIVND (reference sequence). CDR3 in amino acids: CASSIASGGSDTQYF. The CDR3 nucleotides read TGTGCCAGTAGTATTGCTAGCGGGGGATCGGATACGCAGTATTTT. Drawing the rest from reference TRBV19 and TRBJ2-3, the complete variable domain is DGGITQSPKYLFRKEGQNVTLSCEQNLNHDAMYWYRQDPGQGLRLIYYSQIVNDFQKGDIAEGYSVSREKKESFPLTVTSAQKNPTAFYLCASSIASGGSDTQYFGPGTRLTVL.

In DNA form, the CDR3 reads TGTGCCAGCAGCCAAGATGTCCAGAATCAGCCCCAGCATTTT. It codes for CASSQDVQNQPQHF. This sequence joins TRBV3-1 (or the pseudogene TRBV3-2) and TRBJ1-5; no firm D call. This CDR3 region has 14 residues. V lost 0 bases and J lost 4, with 7 bases in between. CDR1 and CDR2 from the germline V gene are LGHDT and YNNKEL (reference sequence).

V is TRBV4-3 and J is TRBJ1-6; D perhaps matches TRBD1 (6 bases). V lost 1 base, J lost 5 bases, and 12 bases lay in between. The length of the CDR3 is 16 residues. Germline CDR1 LGHNA, CDR2 YSLEER. CDR3: CASSQVQGLHNSPLHF. The CDR3 nucleotides are TGCGCCAGCAGCCAAGTCCAGGGGCTCCATAATTCACCCCTCCACTTT.